This TCR beta chain came from a study of CD8 T cells in Susac syndrome. The RNA input was roughly 0.45 to 1 ug, and it was reverse transcribed with random hexamers. Amplification of TCR beta CDR3 used immunoSEQ multiplex PCR across 54 Vbeta and 13 Jbeta. TCRdb re-analysed the immunoSEQ multiplex PCR reads in MiXCR, keeping a single row per CDR3 protein. The sample carries about 400,000 distinct CDR3 sequences, more than 80% recorded once. The germline gives CDR1 GTSNPN, CDR2 SVGIG (reference sequence). V was trimmed by 7 bases and J by 4 bases, leaving 17 bases between them. CDR3 length: 15 amino acids. Included as multiple sclerosis controls were treatment-naive patients who had stable or active relapsing-remitting disease. TEMRA cells were FACS-enriched, and CD8+ and CD4+ T cells were isolated negatively.

The sequence came from a human donor with multiple sclerosis. The chain links TRBV30 to TRBJ2-6; no firm D call. The sample comprised CD8+ T cells from PBMCs. The CDR3 DNA reads TGTGCCTCATGCCCGTGGGTCTCGGGGGCCAACGTCCTGACTTTC. It specifies CASCPWVSGANVLTF.